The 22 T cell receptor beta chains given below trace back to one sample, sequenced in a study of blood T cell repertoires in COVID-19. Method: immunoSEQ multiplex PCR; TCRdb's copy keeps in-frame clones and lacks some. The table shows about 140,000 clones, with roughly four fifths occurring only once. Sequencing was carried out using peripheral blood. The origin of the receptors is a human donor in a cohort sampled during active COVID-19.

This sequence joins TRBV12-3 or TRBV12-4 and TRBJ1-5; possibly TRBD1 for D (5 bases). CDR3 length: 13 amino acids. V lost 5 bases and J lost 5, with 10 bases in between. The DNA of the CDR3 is TGTGCCAGCAGTGTCGGGGGGGATCAGCCCCAGCATTTT. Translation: CASSVGGDQPQHF.

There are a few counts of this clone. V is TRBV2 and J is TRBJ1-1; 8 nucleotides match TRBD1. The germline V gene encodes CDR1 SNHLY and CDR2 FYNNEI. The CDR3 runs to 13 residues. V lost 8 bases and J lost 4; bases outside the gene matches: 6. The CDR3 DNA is TGTGCCAGCGCGGGACAGGCAGGCACTGAAGCTTTCTTT. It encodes CASAGQAGTEAFF.

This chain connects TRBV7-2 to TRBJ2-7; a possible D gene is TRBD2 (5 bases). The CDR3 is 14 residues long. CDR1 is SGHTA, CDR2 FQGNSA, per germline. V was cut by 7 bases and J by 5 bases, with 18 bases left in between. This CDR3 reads CASTSVPGFHEQYF. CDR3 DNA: TGTGCCAGCACCTCGGTCCCGGGGTTCCACGAGCAGTACTTC.

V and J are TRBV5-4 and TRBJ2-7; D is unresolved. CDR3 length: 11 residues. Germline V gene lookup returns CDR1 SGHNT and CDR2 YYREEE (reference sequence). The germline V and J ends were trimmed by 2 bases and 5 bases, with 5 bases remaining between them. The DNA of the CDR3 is TGTGCCAGCAGCTTCTTAAACGAGCAGTACTTC. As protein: CASSFLNEQYF. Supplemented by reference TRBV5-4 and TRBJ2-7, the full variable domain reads ETGVTQSPTHLIKTRGQQVTLRCSSQSGHNTVSWYQQALGQGPQFIFQYYREEENGRGNFPPRFSGLQFPNYSSELNVNALELDDSALYLCASSFLNEQYFGPGTRLTVT.

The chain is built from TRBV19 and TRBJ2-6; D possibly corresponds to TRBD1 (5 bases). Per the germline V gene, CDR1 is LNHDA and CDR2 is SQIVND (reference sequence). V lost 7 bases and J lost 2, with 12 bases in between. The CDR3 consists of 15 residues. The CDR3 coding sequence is TGTGCCAGTAATACTCCAGGGACTGGGGCCAACGTCCTGACTTTC. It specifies CASNTPGTGANVLTF.

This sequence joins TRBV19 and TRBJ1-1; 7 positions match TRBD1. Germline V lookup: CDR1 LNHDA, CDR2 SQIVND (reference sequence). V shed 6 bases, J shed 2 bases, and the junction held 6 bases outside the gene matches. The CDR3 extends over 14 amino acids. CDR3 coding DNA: TGTGCCAGTAGGCGACAGGGCGCCAACACTGAAGCTTTCTTT. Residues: CASRRQGANTEAFF.

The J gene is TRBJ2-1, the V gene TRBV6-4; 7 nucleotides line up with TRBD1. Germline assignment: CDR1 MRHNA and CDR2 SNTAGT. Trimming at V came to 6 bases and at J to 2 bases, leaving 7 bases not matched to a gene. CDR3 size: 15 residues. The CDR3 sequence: CASSLTGVTYNEQFF. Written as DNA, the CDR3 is TGTGCCAGCAGCCTAACAGGGGTCACCTACAATGAGCAGTTCTTC.

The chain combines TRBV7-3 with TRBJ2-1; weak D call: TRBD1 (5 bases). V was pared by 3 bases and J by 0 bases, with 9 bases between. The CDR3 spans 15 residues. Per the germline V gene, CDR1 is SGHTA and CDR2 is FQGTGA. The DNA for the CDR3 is TGTGCCAGCAGCTTTGGACACCTCTCCTACAATGAGCAGTTCTTC. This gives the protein CASSFGHLSYNEQFF.

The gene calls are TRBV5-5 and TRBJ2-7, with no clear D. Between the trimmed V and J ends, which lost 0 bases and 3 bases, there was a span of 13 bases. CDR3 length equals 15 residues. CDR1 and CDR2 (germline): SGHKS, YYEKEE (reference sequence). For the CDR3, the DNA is TGTGCCAGCAGCTTGGTGCAGGCGACCCTCTACGAGCAGTACTTC. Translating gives CASSLVQATLYEQYF. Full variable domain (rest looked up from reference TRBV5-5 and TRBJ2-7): DAGVTQSPTHLIKTRGQQVTLRCSPISGHKSVSWYQQVLGQGPQFIFQYYEKEERGRGNFPDRFSARQFPNYSSELNVNALLLGDSALYLCASSLVQATLYEQYFGPGTRLTVT.

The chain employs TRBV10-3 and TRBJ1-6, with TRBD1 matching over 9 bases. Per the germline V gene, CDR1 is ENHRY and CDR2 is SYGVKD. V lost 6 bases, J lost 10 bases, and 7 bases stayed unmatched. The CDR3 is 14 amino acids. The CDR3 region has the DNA TGTGCCATCAGCCTCGACAGGGGGGGCTCACCCCTCCACTTT. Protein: CAISLDRGGSPLHF.

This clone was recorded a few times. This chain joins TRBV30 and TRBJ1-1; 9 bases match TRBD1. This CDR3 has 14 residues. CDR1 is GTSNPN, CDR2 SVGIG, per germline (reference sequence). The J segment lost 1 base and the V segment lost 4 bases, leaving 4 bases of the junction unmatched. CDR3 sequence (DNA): TGTGCCTGGAACGGGGACAGGGCGAACACTGAAGCTTTCTTT. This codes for CAWNGDRANTEAFF.

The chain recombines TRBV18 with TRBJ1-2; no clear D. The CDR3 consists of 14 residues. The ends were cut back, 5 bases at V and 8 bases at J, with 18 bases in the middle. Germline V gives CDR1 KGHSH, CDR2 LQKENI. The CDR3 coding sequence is TGTGCCAGCTCAACAATAGGCCCCCCGGGGGGCTACACCTTC. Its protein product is CASSTIGPPGGYTF.

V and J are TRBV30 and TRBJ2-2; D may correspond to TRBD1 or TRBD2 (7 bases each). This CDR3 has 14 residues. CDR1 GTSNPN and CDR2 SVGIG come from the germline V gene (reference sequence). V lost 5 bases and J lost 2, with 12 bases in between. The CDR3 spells CAWGRGPNTGELFF. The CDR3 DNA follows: TGTGCCTGGGGGAGGGGGCCTAACACCGGGGAGCTGTTTTTT.

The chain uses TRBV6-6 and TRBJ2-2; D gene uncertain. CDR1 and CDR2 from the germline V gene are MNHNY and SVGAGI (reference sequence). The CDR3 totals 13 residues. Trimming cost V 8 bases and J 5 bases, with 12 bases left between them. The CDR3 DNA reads TGTGCCAGCGGTCTAGTTATGACCGGGGAGCTGTTTTTT. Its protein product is CASGLVMTGELFF.

The CDR3 sequence is CASSNRASGGGEQFF. Here the CDR3 DNA reads TGTGCCAGCAGCAATAGGGCTAGCGGGGGGGGTGAGCAGTTCTTC. The chain employs TRBV6-5 and TRBJ2-1, with TRBD2 identical over 12 bases. The germline gives CDR1 MNHEY, CDR2 SVGAGI. The CDR3 length is 15 residues. After removal of 6 bases from V and 9 bases from J, the junction contained 9 bases not matched to a gene.

The CDR3 DNA follows: TGTGCCAGCAGCTCGGGACTAGCTGGGACAGATACGCAGTATTTT. This sequence encodes CASSSGLAGTDTQYF. This rearrangement joins TRBV11-3 to TRBJ2-3, with 9 bases matching TRBD2. Germline CDR1 SGHNT, CDR2 YENEEA. The ends lost 4 bases at V and 3 bases at J; junction bases unmatched: 5. The CDR3 spans 15 residues.

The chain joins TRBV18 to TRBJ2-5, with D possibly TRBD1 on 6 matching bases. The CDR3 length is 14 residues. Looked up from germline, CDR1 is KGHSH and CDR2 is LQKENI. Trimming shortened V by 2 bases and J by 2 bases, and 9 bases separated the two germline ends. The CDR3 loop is CASSPRGTQETQYF. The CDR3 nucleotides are TGTGCCAGCTCACCAAGGGGGACGCAAGAGACCCAGTACTTC.

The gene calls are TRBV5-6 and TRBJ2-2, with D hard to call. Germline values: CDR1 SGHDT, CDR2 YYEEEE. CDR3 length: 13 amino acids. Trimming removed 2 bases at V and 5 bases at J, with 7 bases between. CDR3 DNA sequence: TGTGCCAGCAGCTTTCGGGTTACCGGGGAGCTGTTTTTT. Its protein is CASSFRVTGELFF. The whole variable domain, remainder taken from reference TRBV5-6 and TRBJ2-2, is DAGVTQSPTHLIKTRGQQVTLRCSPKSGHDTVSWYQQALGQGPQFIFQYYEEEERQRGNFPDRFSGHQFPNYSSELNVNALLLGDSALYLCASSFRVTGELFFGEGSRLTVL.

The CDR3 coding sequence is TGTGCCAGCATCGGCGGGTTAGAAGGCTACACCTTC. It yields the protein CASIGGLEGYTF. The rearrangement links TRBV28 to TRBJ1-2; D remains ambiguous. The V end was cut by 7 bases, the J end by 8 bases, with 14 bases between. This CDR3 has 12 residues. The V gene's germline CDR1 is MDHEN and CDR2 SYDVKM.

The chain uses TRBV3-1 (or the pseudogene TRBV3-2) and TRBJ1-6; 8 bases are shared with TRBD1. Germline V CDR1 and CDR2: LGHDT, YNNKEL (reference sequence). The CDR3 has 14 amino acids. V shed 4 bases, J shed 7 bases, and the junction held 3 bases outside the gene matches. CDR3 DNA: TGTGCCAGCAGCCGGACAGGGTTAAATTCACCCCTCCACTTT. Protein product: CASSRTGLNSPLHF.

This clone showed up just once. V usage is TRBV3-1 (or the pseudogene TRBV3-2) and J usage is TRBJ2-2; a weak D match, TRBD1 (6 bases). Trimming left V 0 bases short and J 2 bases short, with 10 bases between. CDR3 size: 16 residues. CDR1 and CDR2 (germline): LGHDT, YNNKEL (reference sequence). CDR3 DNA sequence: TGTGCCAGCAGCCAAGAGTCCGGGACAAACACCGGGGAGCTGTTTTTT. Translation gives CASSQESGTNTGELFF.

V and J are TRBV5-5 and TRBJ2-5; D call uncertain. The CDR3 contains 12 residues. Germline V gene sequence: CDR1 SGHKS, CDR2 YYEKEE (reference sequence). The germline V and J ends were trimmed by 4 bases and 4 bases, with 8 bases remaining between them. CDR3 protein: CASSRSRETQYF. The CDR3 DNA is TGTGCCAGCAGCCGGAGTCGAGAGACCCAGTACTTC.